This T cell receptor beta chain was identified in a study of a mutant IDH1 vaccine in newly diagnosed glioma. Across the study: Vaccination was launched 4-6 weeks after radiotherapy alone, or with temozolomide cycles. Study findings and constraints: Altogether, 85% to 95% of patients exhibited vaccine-induced immune responses.

Time point noted: week 11, during vaccination. In the vaccine, a single dose held 300 ug of the mutant IDH1 20-mer peptide, along with topical imiquimod. Clones were read by immunoSEQ multiplex PCR, and TCRdb kept only the in-frame ones, dropping some. This sample has 120,000 or so clones; over 75% occur once, and the top ten carry 5.5%. CDR1 and CDR2 from the germline V gene are SGHAT and FQNNGV. The CDR3 runs 14 residues. Trimming removed 3 bases at V and 1 base at J, with 10 bases between. As concerns this clone: As yet, its antigen is unknown.

This sample comprised PBMCs, obtained from a glioma patient whose treatment included an IDH1 peptide vaccine. The TCR comes from a man aged 35-49 years with glioma. This chain connects TRBV11-2 to TRBJ2-7; D is ambiguous. The CDR3 sequence: CASSLGTESYEQYF. The CDR3 bases are TGTGCCAGCAGCTTGGGTACAGAGTCCTACGAGCAGTACTTC.